The rows below give T cell receptor beta chains drawn from one sample of a study of OX40 agonist ivuxolimab in advanced cancers. The table came from immunoSEQ multiplex PCR; TCRdb's copy has only in-frame clones and leaves some out. The sample carries about 150,000 clones, approximately 94% recorded once. This specimen was CD4+ or CD8+ T cells sorted from blood, taken in a trial of the OX40 agonist ivuxolimab. The receptors here all came from an adult with an advanced solid tumor such as melanoma, head and neck, liver or kidney cancer. Both conserved end residues are part of each CDR3. The D gene is left open where the match is weak. Expanded clones are given a class, and other clones once, few, many or no size at all.

d_gene,j_gene,abundance,v_gene,len,CDR3aa,CDR3nt
TRBD1,TRBJ1-2,.,TRBV6-1,13,CASMIQGARGYTF,TGTGCCAGCATGATACAGGGGGCGCGGGGCTACACCTTC
TRBD1,TRBJ1-2,.,TRBV5-5,14,CASSHTGQFYGYTF,TGTGCCAGCAGCCACACGGGACAGTTCTATGGCTACACCTTC
.,TRBJ2-1,.,TRBV2,13,CASREIVEGEQFF,TGTGCCAGCAGGGAAATAGTTGAGGGCGAGCAGTTCTTC
TRBD1,TRBJ1-2,.,TRBV4-1,12,CAFRGRGYGYTF,TGCGCCTTCAGGGGGCGAGGGTATGGCTACACCTTC
.,TRBJ2-1,.,TRBV6-1,12,CASKAGSPSEFF,TGTGCCAGCAAGGCAGGGTCGCCCTCCGAGTTCTTC
TRBD2,TRBJ2-7,.,TRBV28,12,CASSSPGLVEYF,TGTGCCAGCAGTTCCCCGGGACTAGTGGAGTACTTC
.,TRBJ2-3,.,TRBV2,14,CASSEGTNTDTQYF,TGTGCCAGCAGTGAGGGGACAAACACAGATACGCAGTATTTT
.,TRBJ1-4,.,TRBV9,19,CASSPRGKQGGPFNEKLFF,TGTGCCAGCAGCCCCCGGGGGAAACAGGGCGGTCCCTTTAATGAAAAACTGTTTTTT
TRBD1,TRBJ1-1,once,TRBV10-1,14,CASSESWDSTEAFF,TGCGCCAGCAGTGAGTCTTGGGACAGCACTGAAGCTTTCTTT
.,TRBJ1-2,.,TRBV5-1,14,CASKGQDTNYGYTF,TGCGCCAGCAAAGGCCAGGACACGAACTATGGCTACACCTTC
.,TRBJ2-7,once,TRBV6-1,12,CASGRTTYEQYF,TGTGCATCCGGACGCACGACCTACGAGCAGTACTTC
.,TRBJ1-2,.,TRBV7-2,14,CASSLTGHVYGYTF,TGTGCCAGCAGCTTAACGGGACACGTCTATGGCTACACCTTC
.,TRBJ1-1,.,TRBV6-4,13,CASSDQVNTEAFF,TGTGCCAGCAGTGACCAGGTGAACACTGAAGCTTTCTTT
.,TRBJ2-7,.,TRBV28,12,CASSLGRYEQYF,TGTGCCAGCAGTTTGGGCAGATACGAGCAGTACTTC
TRBD2,TRBJ2-1,.,TRBV27,19,CASSLRYGGGANRDNEQFF,TGTGCCAGCAGTTTAAGGTATGGCGGGGGGGCCAACAGGGACAATGAGCAGTTCTTC
.,TRBJ2-7,once,TRBV7-2,13,CASSLSQGYEQYF,TGTGCCAGCAGCTTATCTCAGGGATACGAGCAGTACTTC
.,TRBJ2-3,.,TRBV2,14,CASSVLRGRDTQYF,TGTGCCAGCAGTGTGTTACGAGGAAGAGATACGCAGTATTTT
TRBD1,TRBJ1-6,.,TRBV5-1,16,CASSLANRGPGTPLHF,TGCGCCAGCAGCTTGGCCAACAGGGGGCCTGGGACACCCCTCCACTTT
.,TRBJ1-2,.,TRBV9,12,CASSIQGSGYTF,TGTGCCAGCAGCATACAGGGTAGCGGCTACACCTTC
.,TRBJ1-6,.,TRBV2,13,CASLGGTNSPLHF,TGTGCCAGCCTGGGAGGGACAAATTCACCCCTCCACTTT
.,TRBJ2-2,.,TRBV30,13,CAWGRDVSGELFF,TGTGCCTGGGGTAGGGACGTGAGCGGGGAGCTGTTTTTT
.,TRBJ2-5,.,TRBV30,14,CAWSVGVPQETQYF,TGTGCCTGGAGTGTAGGAGTCCCCCAAGAGACCCAGTACTTC
TRBD1,TRBJ2-2,.,TRBV18,15,CASSPDLTGAGELFF,TGTGCCAGCTCACCGGACTTAACAGGGGCCGGGGAGCTGTTTTTT
.,TRBJ2-3,.,TRBV19,16,CASSRAGGRSSDTQYF,TGTGCCAGTAGCCGAGCCGGAGGGAGGTCTTCAGATACGCAGTATTTT
.,TRBJ2-5,.,TRBV28,12,CASTFGRETQYF,TGTGCCAGCACCTTTGGGAGAGAGACCCAGTACTTC
.,TRBJ1-3,.,TRBV6-1,16,CASSGQQGRRRNTIYF,TGTGCCAGCAGTGGACAGCAGGGGAGGAGAAGAAACACCATATATTTT
TRBD2,TRBJ2-7,.,TRBV19,12,CASRSLTGGAYF,TGTGCCAGTAGGTCTTTAACGGGGGGAGCGTACTTC
.,TRBJ1-1,once,TRBV28,18,CASSPLRISRGGTTEAFF,TGTGCCAGCAGTCCCCTGAGAATTTCCCGGGGGGGGACCACTGAAGCTTTCTTT
.,TRBJ1-1,.,TRBV10-3,14,CAIKFAGVGTEAFF,TGTGCCATCAAATTTGCAGGGGTGGGCACTGAAGCTTTCTTT
.,TRBJ1-5,.,TRBV4-2,16,CASSQEGTQGIQPQHF,TGTGCCAGCAGCCAAGAGGGAACCCAGGGCATTCAGCCCCAGCATTTT
.,TRBJ2-5,.,TRBV2,13,CASSETGNETQYF,TGTGCCAGCAGTGAAACAGGGAATGAGACCCAGTACTTC
.,TRBJ1-5,.,TRBV7-9,13,CASSTGGDQPQHF,TGTGCCAGCAGCACCGGGGGCGATCAGCCCCAGCATTTT
.,TRBJ1-3,.,TRBV6-6,13,CASTRTSGNTIYF,TGTGCCAGCACCAGGACGTCTGGAAACACCATATATTTT
.,TRBJ2-7,.,TRBV5-1,12,CASSTGSYEQYF,TGCGCCAGCAGTACTGGGAGTTACGAGCAGTACTTC
.,TRBJ2-7,once,TRBV5-1,14,CASSLDSTFGEQYF,TGCGCCAGCAGCTTGGACTCCACCTTCGGCGAGCAGTACTTC
.,TRBJ2-1,.,TRBV7-9,10,CASGLDEQFF,TGTGCCAGCGGGCTTGATGAGCAGTTCTTC
.,TRBJ2-5,once,TRBV6-5,15,CASSRTRAEQETQYF,TGTGCCAGCAGCCGTACCAGGGCAGAGCAAGAGACCCAGTACTTC
TRBD1,TRBJ1-1,.,TRBV5-4,17,CASSYGTGSSLNTEAFF,TGTGCCAGCAGCTACGGGACAGGGAGTTCCCTAAACACTGAAGCTTTCTTT
TRBD1,TRBJ2-2,.,TRBV4-1,16,CASSHTGQGAGGELFF,TGCGCCAGCAGCCATACGGGACAGGGGGCGGGCGGGGAGCTGTTTTTT
TRBD1,TRBJ1-1,.,TRBV7-9,14,CASSLVTGGTEAFF,TGTGCCAGCAGCTTAGTCACAGGGGGGACTGAAGCTTTCTTT
TRBD1,TRBJ1-2,.,TRBV11-2,13,CASSGQGATGYTF,TGTGCCAGCAGCGGACAGGGGGCAACTGGCTACACCTTC
TRBD2,TRBJ2-3,.,TRBV29-1,14,CSVSSGSSADTQYF,TGCAGCGTCAGTAGCGGGTCCTCCGCGGATACGCAGTATTTT
.,TRBJ2-7,.,TRBV6-1,14,CASSEDRSRREQYF,TGTGCCAGCAGTGAAGACAGGAGTCGGCGGGAGCAGTACTTC
.,TRBJ1-5,.,TRBV6-5,12,CASRGRGQPQHF,TGTGCCAGCAGGGGGCGCGGACAGCCCCAGCATTTT
.,TRBJ1-2,.,TRBV27,13,CASSPGPQYGYTF,TGTGCCAGCAGTCCGGGCCCACAGTATGGCTACACCTTC
TRBD2,TRBJ2-7,.,TRBV6-1,15,CASSEAGRGRHEQYF,TGTGCCAGCAGTGAAGCGGGGAGGGGTCGCCACGAGCAGTACTTC
.,TRBJ1-5,.,TRBV28,13,CASNLQGAQPQHF,TGTGCCAGCAATTTACAGGGTGCTCAGCCCCAGCATTTT
TRBD1,TRBJ1-4,.,TRBV4-3,14,CASSRGTGYEKLFF,TGCGCCAGCAGCCGAGGGACAGGGTATGAAAAACTGTTTTTT
TRBD2,TRBJ2-7,once,TRBV5-1,15,CASSLAGGITYEQYF,TGCGCCAGCAGCTTGGCGGGGGGAATCACCTACGAGCAGTACTTC
.,TRBJ1-2,.,TRBV7-2,13,CASSLDPDYGYTF,TGTGCCAGCAGCTTAGACCCGGACTATGGCTACACCTTC